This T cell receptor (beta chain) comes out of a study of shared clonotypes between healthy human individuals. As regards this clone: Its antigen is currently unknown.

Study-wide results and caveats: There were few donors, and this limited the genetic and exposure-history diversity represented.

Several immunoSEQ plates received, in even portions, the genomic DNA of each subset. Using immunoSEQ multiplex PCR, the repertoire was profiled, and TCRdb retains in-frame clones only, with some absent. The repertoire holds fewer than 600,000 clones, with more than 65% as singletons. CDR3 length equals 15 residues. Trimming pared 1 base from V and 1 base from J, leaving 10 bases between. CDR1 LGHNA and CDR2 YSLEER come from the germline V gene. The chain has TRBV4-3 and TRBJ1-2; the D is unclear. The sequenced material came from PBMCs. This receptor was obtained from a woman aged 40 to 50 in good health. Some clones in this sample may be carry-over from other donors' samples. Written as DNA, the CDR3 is TGCGCCAGCAGCCAAGGGGTGAACAATAACTATGGCTACACCTTC. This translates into CASSQGVNNNYGYTF.